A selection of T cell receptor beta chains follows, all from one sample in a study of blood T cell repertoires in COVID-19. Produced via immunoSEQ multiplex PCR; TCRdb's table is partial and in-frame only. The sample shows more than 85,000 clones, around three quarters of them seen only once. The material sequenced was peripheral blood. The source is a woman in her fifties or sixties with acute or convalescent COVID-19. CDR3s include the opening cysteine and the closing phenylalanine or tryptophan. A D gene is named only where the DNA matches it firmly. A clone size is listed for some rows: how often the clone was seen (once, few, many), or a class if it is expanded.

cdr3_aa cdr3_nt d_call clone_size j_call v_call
CASSPGGRAGRAQHF TGCGCCAGCAGCCCAGGGGGCCGGGCGGGTAGGGCCCAGCATTTT TRBD1 - TRBJ1-5 TRBV5-1
CASSPQGGRQDQPQHF TGTGCCAGCAGCCCCCAGGGAGGGCGCCAAGATCAGCCCCAGCATTTT - - TRBJ1-5 TRBV9
CASSLAKSRGVYEQYF TGTGCCAGCAGCTTAGCTAAAAGTCGTGGAGTCTACGAGCAGTACTTC - - TRBJ2-7 TRBV7-9
CSVEIQEGAEAFF TGCAGCGTTGAAATACAGGAAGGGGCTGAAGCTTTCTTT - - TRBJ1-1 TRBV29-1
CATSRAGGGFAYNEQFF TGTGCCACCAGCAGGGCCGGGGGGGGTTTCGCCTACAATGAGCAGTTCTTC TRBD2 - TRBJ2-1 TRBV15
CASSLTGTGYGYTF TGTGCCAGCAGTTTAACGGGGACAGGGTATGGCTACACCTTC TRBD1 - TRBJ1-2 TRBV28
CASSSGQKAEAFF TGTGCCAGTAGTTCAGGACAGAAAGCTGAAGCTTTCTTT - - TRBJ1-1 TRBV19
CSVGSGMDEQFF TGCAGCGTTGGATCAGGGATGGATGAGCAGTTCTTC - - TRBJ2-1 TRBV29-1
CASSQEYGGSNYGYTF TGTGCCAGCAGCCAAGAGTATGGTGGCAGTAACTATGGCTACACCTTC - - TRBJ1-2 TRBV4-2
CASSQETGRVQGASQPQHF TGTGCCAGCAGCCAAGAAACTGGGAGGGTGCAGGGGGCAAGTCAGCCCCAGCATTTT TRBD1 once TRBJ1-5 TRBV3-1/TRBV3-2
CASSGTAYNSPLHF TGTGCCAGCAGTGGGACAGCCTATAATTCACCCCTCCACTTT - - TRBJ1-6 TRBV2
CASSASAGSAYNEQFF TGTGCCAGTAGTGCATCAGCGGGGTCGGCCTACAATGAGCAGTTCTTC TRBD2 - TRBJ2-1 TRBV19
CASSPWTNTGELFF TGTGCCAGCAGCCCGTGGACAAACACCGGGGAGCTGTTTTTT - - TRBJ2-2 TRBV5-8
CASSMGQPQPQHF TGTGCCAGTAGTATGGGACAGCCTCAGCCCCAGCATTTT TRBD1 - TRBJ1-5 TRBV19
CASSNGGNSPLHF TGTGCCAGTAGTAACGGGGGTAATTCACCCCTCCACTTT - many TRBJ1-6 TRBV19
CASSSGTGEAFF TGTGCCAGCAGCTCAGGGACAGGTGAAGCTTTCTTT TRBD1 - TRBJ1-1 TRBV7-3
CSVERLAGALSTDTQYF TGCAGCGTTGAACGCCTAGCGGGGGCCCTGAGCACAGATACGCAGTATTTT TRBD2 - TRBJ2-3 TRBV29-1
CATQNPGQGNEKLFF TGTGCCACTCAAAATCCGGGACAGGGGAATGAAAAACTGTTTTTT TRBD1 - TRBJ1-4 TRBV6-5
CASSESWVLRANTEAFF TGCGCCAGCAGTGAGTCTTGGGTTTTGCGGGCGAACACTGAAGCTTTCTTT - - TRBJ1-1 TRBV10-2
CAWEPGQRVDTQYF TGTGCCTGGGAACCGGGACAGAGGGTGGATACGCAGTATTTT TRBD1 - TRBJ2-3 TRBV30
CASSDFGTPKGGYTF TGTGCCAGCAGTGATTTCGGGACTCCTAAGGGGGGCTACACCTTC - - TRBJ1-2 TRBV6-1
CASTNDRLNTEAFF TGTGCCAGTACCAACGACAGGCTGAACACTGAAGCTTTCTTT - - TRBJ1-1 TRBV19
CAWSNGVLRETQYF TGTGCCTGGTCGAACGGGGTCCTGCGGGAGACCCAGTACTTC - - TRBJ2-5 TRBV30
CASSLFLTGADTQYF TGCGCCAGCAGCTTGTTTTTAACGGGAGCGGATACGCAGTATTTT - - TRBJ2-3 TRBV5-1
CASSSYTGGHTEAFF TGTGCCAGCAGCTCTTATACAGGGGGCCACACTGAAGCTTTCTTT TRBD1 - TRBJ1-1 TRBV7-8
CATSRDLAGGPGTQYF TGTGCCACCAGCAGAGATTTGGCGGGGGGGCCAGGAACGCAGTATTTT TRBD2 - TRBJ2-3 TRBV15
CSAGGTGQSNYGYTF TGCAGTGCAGGGGGAACGGGACAGAGTAACTATGGCTACACCTTC TRBD1 - TRBJ1-2 TRBV29-1
CASSPPGGVSYGYTF TGTGCCAGCTCACCTCCGGGAGGGGTTAGCTATGGCTACACCTTC - few TRBJ1-2 TRBV18
CASSAPGGANSPLHF TGTGCCAGCAGCGCCCCAGGGGGCGCGAATTCACCCCTCCACTTT TRBD1 few TRBJ1-6 TRBV9
CASSDRGPYEQYF TGTGCCAGCAGTGACAGGGGCCCCTACGAGCAGTACTTC - - TRBJ2-7 TRBV6-1
CASSQEGAKGNTIYF TGTGCCAGCTCACAAGAAGGGGCAAAGGGAAACACCATATATTTT - - TRBJ1-3 TRBV18
CASSLRDRGKNTEAFF TGTGCCAGCAGTTTGCGGGACAGGGGAAAGAACACTGAAGCTTTCTTT TRBD1 - TRBJ1-1 TRBV27
CASRPRGFSYEQYF TGTGCCAGCAGACCTCGGGGGTTCTCCTACGAGCAGTACTTC - few TRBJ2-7 TRBV6-5
CASRSYTSGEAFF TGCGCCAGCAGATCTTACACCAGCGGTGAAGCTTTCTTT - - TRBJ1-1 TRBV10-2
CASSFQGANEKLFF TGTGCCAGCAGCTTTCAGGGGGCTAATGAAAAACTGTTTTTT TRBD1 - TRBJ1-4 TRBV7-2
CASSPFQGKGYTF TGCGCCAGCAGCCCCTTCCAGGGTAAGGGCTACACCTTC - - TRBJ1-2 TRBV5-1
CASSLAQDPNQPQHF TGTGCCAGCAGCTTAGCACAGGACCCCAATCAGCCCCAGCATTTT - - TRBJ1-5 TRBV7-9
CASSLGQGTFYEQYF TGTGCCAGCAGCTTAGGTCAGGGGACCTTTTACGAGCAGTACTTC - once TRBJ2-7 TRBV7-2
CASSKAEARGPPNYGYTF TGTGCCAGCAGCAAAGCTGAGGCCAGGGGCCCGCCGAACTATGGCTACACCTTC - few TRBJ1-2 TRBV21-1
CASKTVNQPQHF TGTGCCAGTAAAACAGTCAATCAGCCCCAGCATTTT - - TRBJ1-5 TRBV6-5
CASSSRGSGNTIYF TGTGCCAGCAGCAGTAGAGGCTCTGGAAACACCATATATTTT - - TRBJ1-3 TRBV3-1/TRBV3-2
CASSWTSRKETQYF TGTGCCAGCAGTTGGACTAGTCGTAAAGAGACCCAGTACTTC TRBD2 - TRBJ2-5 TRBV6-2/TRBV6-3
CASSLGTGGIGEQYF TGTGCCAGCAGCTTAGGGACAGGGGGAATAGGCGAGCAGTACTTC TRBD1 - TRBJ2-7 TRBV11-2
CASSPGQGAYQPQHF TGTGCCAGCAGCCCGGGACAGGGGGCATATCAGCCCCAGCATTTT TRBD1 - TRBJ1-5 TRBV7-2
CASSAGQGLGYTF TGTGCCAGCAGTGCGGGACAAGGTCTTGGCTACACCTTC - few TRBJ1-2 TRBV2
CASSEALASGSLKYNEQFF TGTGCCAGCAGTGAAGCGCTGGCTAGCGGATCTTTAAAATACAATGAGCAGTTCTTC TRBD2 - TRBJ2-1 TRBV6-1
CASTQTWRSPLHF TGTGCCAGCACCCAAACTTGGAGGTCACCCCTCCACTTT - many TRBJ1-6 TRBV6-5